The clone carrying this T cell receptor beta chain has a count of ten or more. Its target is not known. This entry belongs to a study of breast tumors, draining lymph nodes, adjacent tissues. Samples came from axillary lymph nodes draining the breast cancer. General observations from the study: Tumors had less TCR diversity than lymph nodes, more than nontumor tissue. Findings are consistent with lymph node origin and intratumoral expansion of most tumor T cells. Luminal-like breast cancer showed significantly greater tumor-nontumor repertoire similarity than basal-like breast cancer did.

MiXCR was run by TCRdb on the multiplex PCR reads, yielding one entry per CDR3 protein. The table has some 97,000 distinct CDR3 sequences, 20% to 25% seen once; the top ten hold roughly 1.3%. This CDR3 has 13 residues. CDR1 is SGHKS, CDR2 YYEKEE, per germline (reference sequence). V gave up 3 bases and J gave up 3 bases, with 9 bases separating them. The rearrangement joins TRBV5-5 to TRBJ1-2, with D perhaps TRBD1 (5 bases). The TCR comes from a female donor with breast cancer. Some clones in this sample may be carry-over from other donors' samples. Sequenced: axillary lymph node tissue. DNA for the CDR3: TGTGCCAGCAGCTCCCGGGGGGACTATGGCTACACCTTC. This sequence encodes CASSSRGDYGYTF.